This record concerns one TCR beta chain sequence. J lost 6 bases, V lost 3 bases, and 10 bases had no gene match. The CDR3 is 16 residues long. Germline V lookup: CDR1 SNHLY, CDR2 FYNNEI. The sample belongs to a study of blood T cell repertoires in COVID-19. Study-wide background: Acute and convalescent COVID-19 specimens originated in the United States, Italy and Spain. Sample material is recorded as cDNA or gDNA derived from T cells, B-cell-depleted T cells, or PBMCs.

Per the study methods: Researchers report that nucleated cell counts were estimated from reference gene primer amplification. Here immunoSEQ multiplex PCR was the method, and the copy in TCRdb shows in-frame clones only, minus some. V, J and clone size reflect that table, while D and trimming were determined from the DNA. The repertoire has tens of thousands of clones, over 70% of them found once; the top ten carry approximately 8%. The receptor was isolated from a man aged 45-65 years with active COVID-19. Input material: peripheral blood. J is TRBJ2-2 and V is TRBV2; 7 bases line up with TRBD2. CDR3 coding DNA: TGTGCCAGCAGTGAGCAAGGCGGGAGCGTGGCCGGGGAGCTGTTTTTT. The encoded protein is CASSEQGGSVAGELFF.